The 5 T cell receptor beta chains in this list originate from one sample, sequenced in a study of blood T cell repertoires in COVID-19. Only in-frame clones appear in the TCRdb table, and some are missing; sequencing was by immunoSEQ multiplex PCR. Of around 150,000 clones in the sample, around nine tenths were seen once. The specimen sequenced was peripheral blood. The receptor source for this set is a human donor in a cohort sampled during active COVID-19.

This chain uses TRBV5-1 with TRBJ2-5, with 8 bases lining up with TRBD1. Germline CDR1 SGHRS, CDR2 YFSETQ. V was pared by 4 bases and J by 2 bases, with 7 bases of the junction left unmatched. The length of the CDR3 is 15 residues. The CDR3 DNA follows: TGCGCCAGCAGCGGAGGACAGGGCCCGCAAGAGACCCAGTACTTC. This gives the protein CASSGGQGPQETQYF.

The chain employs TRBV6-4 and TRBJ1-6, with D unclear. This CDR3 comprises 14 residues. Trimming took off 0 bases at V and 10 bases at J, with 10 bases between the two ends. Germline V lookup: CDR1 MRHNA, CDR2 SNTAGT. CDR3 sequence: CASSDSAERSPLHF. In DNA, the CDR3 is TGTGCCAGCAGTGACTCGGCAGAGCGGTCACCCCTCCACTTT.

The gene calls are TRBV18 and TRBJ2-4; no clear D gene. Germline V gives CDR1 KGHSH, CDR2 LQKENI. Trimming pared 3 bases from V and 1 base from J, leaving 7 bases between. This CDR3 spans 14 amino acids. The CDR3 nucleotides read TGTGCCAGCTCACCCGGTATGGCCAAAAACATTCAGTACTTC. Its protein product is CASSPGMAKNIQYF.

The chain is built from TRBV29-1 and TRBJ2-5, with a weak D call TRBD2 (7 bases). This CDR3 has 11 residues. The V gene lost 6 bases and the J gene lost 8 bases, with 13 bases spanning the gap. Germline V CDR1 and CDR2: SQVTM, ANQGSEA. CDR3 in DNA: TGCAGCGTGGTATCGGGGGGCACCCAGTACTTC. It encodes CSVVSGGTQYF.

This clone was counted once. V gene TRBV19 combines with J gene TRBJ1-2, with TRBD1 identical over 9 bases. J was trimmed by 5 bases and V by 3 bases; bases with no gene match: 7. The CDR3 extends over 15 amino acids. Germline V CDR1 and CDR2: LNHDA, SQIVND (reference sequence). The CDR3 bases are TGTGCCAGTAGTATCTCCGGGACAGGGCGGTATGGCTACACCTTC. Its protein product is CASSISGTGRYGYTF.